The 16 T cell receptor beta chains listed next were all sequenced from one sample in a study of cytomegalovirus exposure and HLA in healthy donors. The PCR ran on 60 Vbeta and 13 Jbeta primers. Profiling relied on immunoSEQ multiplex PCR, and the TCRdb table lists in-frame clones only, not all of them. The table includes a few hundred thousand clones, roughly 80% detected once. Material: PBMCs. The origin of the receptors is a man aged 30 to 39 in good health and CMV-seronegative.

This clone has just one count. The chain couples TRBV19 to TRBJ2-7; 8 bases map to TRBD1. J was trimmed by 3 bases and V by 6 bases; bases with no gene match: 7. The CDR3 covers 14 residues. Germline lookup yields CDR1 LNHDA and CDR2 SQIVND (reference sequence). Here the CDR3 reads CASSPGTGLYEQYF. In nucleotides, the CDR3 is TGTGCCAGTAGCCCCGGGACAGGCCTCTACGAGCAGTACTTC.

The chain uses TRBV13 and TRBJ1-1, with 11 nucleotides matching TRBD1. This CDR3 has 14 amino acids. Germline V gives CDR1 PRHDT, CDR2 FYEKMQ (reference sequence). The V and J ends lost 3 bases and 5 bases, in that order; junction bases with no gene match: 2. The CDR3 sequence: CASSFGTGGTEAFF. In DNA, the CDR3 is TGTGCCAGCAGCTTCGGGACAGGGGGGACTGAAGCTTTCTTT.

This clone came up a few times. This sequence joins TRBV5-6 and TRBJ2-2, with 9 bases fitting TRBD2. Germline-derived CDR1 and CDR2 are SGHDT and YYEEEE. Trimming cost V 3 bases and J 4 bases; bases outside gene matches: 7. The CDR3 has 16 residues. The CDR3 nucleotides are TGTGCCAGCAGCTCCTTAGCGGGGGCTTTCACCGGGGAGCTGTTTTTT. Translating gives CASSSLAGAFTGELFF.

The rearrangement joins TRBV7-9 to TRBJ2-5; 9 positions agree with TRBD1. In germline, CDR1 is SEHNR, CDR2 FQNEAQ (reference sequence). V lost 5 bases and J lost 1; bases outside the gene matches: 11. This CDR3 has 17 amino acids. The CDR3 coding sequence is TGTGCCAGCAGCCCAGGAGGGGGGACAGGGCCCCAAGAGACCCAGTACTTC. Its translation is CASSPGGGTGPQETQYF.

This rearrangement joins TRBV2 to TRBJ1-5; D not certain. Germline V gene lookup returns CDR1 SNHLY and CDR2 FYNNEI. Trimming cost V 4 bases and J 8 bases, with 15 bases left between them. This CDR3 contains 14 residues. The CDR3 DNA reads as TGTGCCAGCAGTGTCGGGGTTCAGGTAGAGCCCCAGCATTTT. Its protein is CASSVGVQVEPQHF.

In this sample, this clone turned up a few times. The chain carries TRBV6-1 and TRBJ1-5; 10 positions agree with TRBD1. This CDR3 is built from 15 residues. Per the germline V gene, CDR1 is MNHNS and CDR2 is SASEGT. Germline trimming cut 5 bases from V and 5 bases from J; bases unmatched to any gene: 6. The CDR3 is CASSWTGGLDQPQHF. CDR3 coding DNA: TGTGCCAGCAGTTGGACAGGGGGGTTGGATCAGCCCCAGCATTTT.

V is TRBV5-1 and J is TRBJ1-3, with D unresolved. The germline V and J ends were trimmed by 4 bases and 2 bases, with 19 bases remaining between them. This CDR3 region has 17 residues. Germline CDR1 is SGHRS and CDR2 is YFSETQ. The CDR3 bases are TGCGCCAGCAGCCCAGGACTTCAAGTCTCTCCTGGAAACACCATATATTTT. Amino acid sequence: CASSPGLQVSPGNTIYF.

The chain links TRBV27 to TRBJ2-2; TRBD1 matches at 7 bases. The CDR3 length is 15 residues. In germline, CDR1 is MNHEY, CDR2 SMNVEV (reference sequence). J gave up 6 bases and V 8 bases, and 12 bases lay outside the gene matches. CDR3 coding DNA: TGTGCCAGCTCAGACAGGGCAATCAAGTCCGGGGAGCTGTTTTTT. Protein product: CASSDRAIKSGELFF.

The rearrangement uses TRBV11-2 and TRBJ2-5; 8 nucleotides agree with TRBD2. With V trimmed by 2 bases and J by 3 bases, 8 bases remained unmatched. This CDR3 spans 16 amino acids. The germline gives CDR1 SGHAT, CDR2 FQNNGV. The CDR3 spells CASSLSGGRIEETQYF. CDR3 DNA: TGTGCCAGCAGCTTAAGCGGGGGAAGGATCGAAGAGACCCAGTACTTC.

J is TRBJ1-3 and V is TRBV2; 8 nucleotides agree with TRBD1. V was clipped by 5 bases and J by 4 bases; unmatched bases: 7. The germline V gene has CDR1 SNHLY and CDR2 FYNNEI. CDR3 size: 15 residues. The CDR3 spells CASSRRGLGGNTIYF. The CDR3 coding sequence is TGTGCCAGCAGTCGCAGGGGGCTGGGCGGAAACACCATATATTTT.

The J gene is TRBJ2-1, the V gene TRBV25-1, with D perhaps matching TRBD1 (5 bases). V was shortened by 3 bases and J by 7 bases, with 10 bases between the two germline ends. The CDR3 is 13 residues long. Germline CDR1 MGHDK, CDR2 SYGVNS. For the CDR3, the DNA is TGTGCCAGCAGTGACAGGGATAAGAATGAGCAGTTCTTC. This codes for CASSDRDKNEQFF.

The chain uses TRBV18 and TRBJ2-2; possibly TRBD2 for D (6 bases). Trimming left V 0 bases short and J 4 bases short, with 12 bases between. The CDR3 is 16 residues long. Germline loops: CDR1 KGHSH, CDR2 LQKENI. The CDR3 DNA is TGTGCCAGCTCACCACCGGGACTCTCAATCACCGGGGAGCTGTTTTTT. It encodes CASSPPGLSITGELFF.

The table lists this clone with a count of one. The chain is built from TRBV5-8 and TRBJ2-2; the D is unclear. Germline V gene data show CDR1 as SGHTS and CDR2 as YDEGEE. V lost 4 bases, J lost 4 bases, and 14 bases lay in between. CDR3 length: 15 residues. The CDR3 DNA sequence: TGTGCCAGCAGCCTCCCGATACCGAGCACCGGGGAGCTGTTTTTT. As protein: CASSLPIPSTGELFF.

The rearrangement links TRBV28 to TRBJ2-7; D perhaps matches TRBD1 (5 bases). Per the germline V gene, CDR1 is MDHEN and CDR2 is SYDVKM. Trimming took off 2 bases at V and 7 bases at J, with 21 bases between the two ends. This CDR3 contains 16 residues. CDR3 amino acids: CASSLGSGKPKSEQYF. In DNA, the CDR3 is TGTGCCAGCAGTTTAGGATCAGGGAAACCTAAGTCGGAGCAGTACTTC.

The rearrangement links TRBV9 to TRBJ1-5, with no clear D. Germline V CDR1 and CDR2: SGDLS, YYNGEE. This CDR3 has 13 amino acids. V lost 0 bases and J lost 5, with 6 bases in between. CDR3 region: CASSVGQDQPQHF. The CDR3 DNA follows: TGTGCCAGCAGCGTAGGACAAGATCAGCCCCAGCATTTT.

V gene TRBV29-1 combines with J gene TRBJ2-7; tentative D call: TRBD1 (6 bases). Germline V gene sequence: CDR1 SQVTM, CDR2 ANQGSEA. This CDR3 has 15 amino acids. V was shortened by 4 bases and J by 0 bases, with 16 bases between the two germline ends. CDR3 in DNA: TGCAGCGTTGTGGGACCGGGACAAGTCTCCTACGAGCAGTACTTC. Encoded protein: CSVVGPGQVSYEQYF.